One sample yielded the 7 T cell receptor beta chains listed below, sequenced in a study of blood T cell repertoires in COVID-19. Sequencing was performed with immunoSEQ multiplex PCR; in TCRdb, only in-frame clones are kept and a portion is missing. The table has approximately 54,000 clones, about four fifths seen once. Sequencing input: peripheral blood. Receptor source: an older woman with acute or convalescent COVID-19.

The V gene is TRBV7-3, the J gene TRBJ2-2, with a weak D call TRBD2 (6 bases). Germline CDR1 is SGHTA and CDR2 is FQGTGA. Between the trimmed V and J ends, which lost 5 bases and 7 bases, there was a span of 17 bases. The CDR3 has 15 amino acids. The CDR3 protein is CASSPLAGRGGELFF. DNA of the CDR3: TGTGCCAGCAGCCCCCTTGCGGGGCGGGGCGGGGAGCTGTTTTTT.

The chain has TRBV18 and TRBJ2-1; 11 bases are shared with TRBD2. After removal of 5 bases from V and 1 base from J, the junction contained 4 bases not matched to a gene. CDR1 and CDR2 (germline): KGHSH, LQKENI. This CDR3 has 16 residues. Written as DNA, the CDR3 is TGTGCCAGCTCATTGACTAGCGGGAAATCCTACAATGAGCAGTTCTTC. Translated, it gives CASSLTSGKSYNEQFF.

In its sample, this clone was seen a few times. The V gene is TRBV7-2, the J gene TRBJ1-4; D is unresolved. The CDR3 spans 16 residues. The V gene's germline CDR1 is SGHTA and CDR2 FQGNSA. The V gene lost 1 base and the J gene lost 7 bases, with 16 bases spanning the gap. CDR3 DNA: TGTGCCAGCAGCTTAGGCTACCCCTCGGAGGGTGAAAAACTGTTTTTT. Protein: CASSLGYPSEGEKLFF.

This clone has only a few counts. The V call is TRBV7-6, the J call TRBJ1-4, with TRBD1 identical over 9 bases. The CDR3 extends over 15 amino acids. V trimming: 5 bases; J trimming: 7 bases; junction bases outside the gene matches: 8. Germline values: CDR1 SGHVS, CDR2 FNYEAQ. The CDR3 region has the DNA TGTGCCAGCAGCACGGGGACAGGGATCGGTGAAAAACTGTTTTTT. Its protein product is CASSTGTGIGEKLFF.

V is TRBV5-4 and J is TRBJ1-6, with D possibly matching TRBD1 (5 bases). V was cut by 4 bases and J by 13 bases, with 21 bases left in between. Germline V CDR1 and CDR2: SGHNT, YYREEE (reference sequence). The CDR3 loop spans 15 amino acids. CDR3 bases: TGTGCCAGCAGCCCGGGACTGCCCCCCGATTGGCCCCTCCACTTT. Translation: CASSPGLPPDWPLHF.

The chain has TRBV5-1 and TRBJ2-5; 10 bases match TRBD2. There are 16 residues in the CDR3. Trimming cost V 4 bases and J 5 bases; bases outside gene matches: 11. The germline V gene has CDR1 SGHRS and CDR2 YFSETQ. Here the CDR3 DNA reads TGCGCCAGCAGCGACGCACTAGCGGGAAAGGGGGAGACCCAGTACTTC. Its translation: CASSDALAGKGETQYF. The entire variable domain, with the rest obtained from reference TRBV5-1 and TRBJ2-5, is as follows: KAGVTQTPRYLIKTRGQQVTLSCSPISGHRSVSWYQQTPGQGLQFLFEYFSETQRNKGNFPGRFSGRQFSNSRSEMNVSTLELGDSALYLCASSDALAGKGETQYFGPGTRLLVL.

CDR3 coding DNA: TGCGCCAGCAGCAGGACTAGCGGAACTAGCACAGATACGCAGTATTTT. It is translated as CASSRTSGTSTDTQYF. This chain uses TRBV5-1 with TRBJ2-3, with 10 bases fitting TRBD2. Germline V gene sequence: CDR1 SGHRS, CDR2 YFSETQ. The CDR3 spans 16 residues. J lost 0 bases, V lost 4 bases, and 5 bases had no gene match.